This TCR beta chain was recovered during a study of radiation and T cells in renal cell carcinoma. About the study: Nephrectomy followed 15 Gy stereotactic body radiation by 4 weeks.

The time point here: blood 2 weeks post-SBRT. The sample's treatment: 15 Gy SBRT to primary tumor, nephrectomy 4 weeks later. Serial blood draws occurred at baseline and 2 and 4 weeks post-SBRT. Study observations and caveats: In blood, top tumor clones expanded by 2 weeks, shrinking by 4.

The CDR3 sequence is 17 residues long. Germline CDR1 and CDR2: LGHNA and YNFKEQ. V lost 0 bases, J lost 5 bases, and 10 bases stayed unmatched. TCRdb's table, derived via immunoSEQ multiplex PCR, lists solely in-frame clones and lacks some. The repertoire holds just under 80,000 clones, with about 86% as singletons. In the case of this clone: The antigen remains unidentified.

This sequence joins TRBV4-2 and TRBJ2-7; TRBD2 aligns across 10 bases. Sequences were derived from blood, sampled from a patient whose treatment included radiotherapy and nephrectomy. The source is a woman aged 45 to 65 with renal cell carcinoma. The CDR3 nucleotides are TGTGCCAGCAGCCAAGAGGGTTCTAGCGGGGGCTCTAACGAGCAGTACTTC. It encodes CASSQEGSSGGSNEQYF.